This TCR beta chain came from a study of brain T cells in children with intractable seizures. Study-wide results and limits: Only CDR3 sequence similarity suggested viral specificity, without known HCMV serostatus. Absence of clones before surgery may stem from lower sequencing depth.

A word on this clone: Its target is not known.

The CDR3 length is 13 residues. CDR1 and CDR2 (germline): SGDLS, YYNGEE. Trimming pared 6 bases from V and 6 bases from J, leaving 13 bases between. Time point: blood from clinic visit 5 months post-surgery; TSC patient then seizure free. Patients received at least one anti-epileptic drug before surgery. Only in-frame clones appear in the TCRdb table, and some are missing; sequencing was by immunoSEQ multiplex PCR. In the table there are 340,000 or so clones, 93% of which are singletons. This specimen was peripheral blood, taken about 5 months after surgery. This rearrangement joins TRBV9 to TRBJ2-1; perhaps TRBD1 as D (5 bases). The receptor comes from a boy younger than two with tuberous sclerosis and intractable seizures. CDR3 protein: CASNQGDFNEQFF. CDR3 DNA sequence: TGTGCCAGCAACCAAGGGGATTTCAATGAGCAGTTCTTC.